Listed below are T cell receptor beta chains from one sample, sequenced in a study of blood T cells in healthy people across ages. Each CDR3 protein is one row after TCRdb ran MiXCR on the 5' RACE reads. Of approximately 770,000 distinct CDR3 sequences listed, 58% are singletons. The material sequenced was blood. The receptors were sampled from a man under 40 in good health. Each CDR3 is given with its conserved first and last residue. The D gene is left open where the match is weak. Part of the rows lack a size; the others show once, few, many or a class for expanded clones.

j_call d_call v_call clone_size cdr3_nt cdr3_aa
TRBJ2-7 TRBD2 TRBV4-3 . TGCGCCAGCAGCCCAGCGGGGGGCATCCACGAGCAGTACTTC CASSPAGGIHEQYF
TRBJ2-5 TRBD2 TRBV29-1 few TGCAGCGTTGAAGGCGGGGGCCAAGAGACCCAGTACTTC CSVEGGGQETQYF
TRBJ2-1 . TRBV29-1 . TGCAGCGCCAACCGGGATCGAAATGAGCAGTTCTTC CSANRDRNEQFF
TRBJ2-7 . TRBV20-1 . TGCAGTGCTCCCCGGACAGACTCCTACGAGCAGTACTTC CSAPRTDSYEQYF
TRBJ2-1 . TRBV13 few TGTGCCAGCAGCTTAGACGACAGCCTATACAATGAGCAGTTCTTC CASSLDDSLYNEQFF
TRBJ2-5 TRBD2 TRBV7-2 few TGTGCCAGCAGTAGTGGGACTAGCATCCAAGAGACCCAGTACTTC CASSSGTSIQETQYF
TRBJ2-7 . TRBV10-3 . TGTGCCATCACTGGCCGGAGTGGGCCACCCTACGAGCAGTACTTC CAITGRSGPPYEQYF
TRBJ2-1 . TRBV7-8 . TGTGCCAGCAGCATATTAGACGGTTACAATGAGCAGTTCTTC CASSILDGYNEQFF
TRBJ1-2 . TRBV11-2 . TGTGCCAGCAGCACTTGGCGGGGTTCTGGCTACACCTTC CASSTWRGSGYTF
TRBJ1-2 TRBD1 TRBV28 . TGTGCCAGCAGCCTTAGTCCCGGGACAGGCCTCTATGGCTACACCTTC CASSLSPGTGLYGYTF
TRBJ2-1 . TRBV7-9 . TGTGCCAGCAGCGCGACCCGCTCTGAGCAGTTCTTC CASSATRSEQFF
TRBJ2-7 . TRBV29-1 few TGCAGCGTTGAAGTGGAGGCCCTTGCGTCCCAGTACTTC CSVEVEALASQYF
TRBJ2-3 . TRBV5-1 . TGCGCCAGCAGCTTGGGAGTGGGAGAGGACACAGGTACGCAGTATTTT CASSLGVGEDTGTQYF
TRBJ2-7 TRBD2 TRBV12-3/TRBV12-4 . TGTGCCACCTCGGGAGGGGCTGGAAATGAGCAGTACTTC CATSGGAGNEQYF
TRBJ1-2 TRBD1 TRBV29-1 . TGCAGCGTCTTACAGGGGTGGGGTGGCTACACCTTC CSVLQGWGGYTF
TRBJ1-4 . TRBV28 . TGTGCCAGCAGCCCCGGGACACCGAGGGTGGTGTTTTTT CASSPGTPRVVFF
TRBJ1-6 TRBD1 TRBV29-1 few TGCAGCGTGCAGACAGGGCTTAATTCACCCCTCCACTTT CSVQTGLNSPLHF
TRBJ2-1 TRBD2 TRBV5-1 . TGCGCCAGCAGCTTGAGAACTAGCGGGGGGGATACGAGCTCCTACAATGAGCAGTTCTTC CASSLRTSGGDTSSYNEQFF
TRBJ2-7 . TRBV11-2 . TGTGTCAGCAGCTTGTGGCACGAGCAGTACTTC CVSSLWHEQYF
TRBJ2-1 . TRBV12-3/TRBV12-4 . TGTGCCAGCAGTTCAGGAGTAACCTACAATGAGCAGTTCTTC CASSSGVTYNEQFF
TRBJ1-1 TRBD1 TRBV12-3/TRBV12-4 . TGTGCCAGCAGTAGACAGGGGGAAAGTGAAGCTTTCTTT CASSRQGESEAFF
TRBJ2-3 TRBD2 TRBV6-1 . TGTGCCAGCAGTGAAGCGGCCGGCGGGGGTAGACCAGATACGCAGTATTTT CASSEAAGGGRPDTQYF